Listed below are T cell receptor beta chains from one sample, sequenced in a study of T cells in pancreatic ductal adenocarcinoma. Clones were read by immunoSEQ multiplex PCR, and TCRdb kept only the in-frame ones, dropping some. The sample has about 16,000 clones, more than 75% seen once; the top ten hold about 17%. Sequencing was performed on PBMCs. The source is a human donor with pancreatic ductal adenocarcinoma. Both conserved end residues are part of each CDR3. The D gene is left open where the match is weak. Not all rows give a size; the values are once, few, many and, for expanded clones, a class.

len: 17
j_gene: TRBJ2-7
abundance: -
d_gene: TRBD1
v_gene: TRBV5-5
CDR3aa: CASSFLTGGLSSYEQYF
CDR3nt: TGTGCCAGCAGCTTTTTAACAGGGGGCCTAAGCTCCTACGAGCAGTACTTC

len: 18
j_gene: TRBJ2-1
abundance: -
d_gene: -
v_gene: TRBV11-1
CDR3aa: CASSLAQFYGDPGDEQFF
CDR3nt: TGTGCCAGCAGCTTAGCGCAGTTTTATGGGGACCCAGGCGATGAGCAGTTCTTC

len: 19
j_gene: TRBJ2-2
abundance: -
d_gene: TRBD2
v_gene: TRBV5-3
CDR3aa: CARSLAKASGRALTGELFF
CDR3nt: TGTGCCAGAAGCTTGGCCAAGGCTAGCGGGAGAGCGCTCACCGGGGAGCTGTTTTTT

len: 14
j_gene: TRBJ2-7
abundance: -
d_gene: -
v_gene: TRBV5-1
CDR3aa: CASSYRGSSYEQYF
CDR3nt: TGCGCCAGCAGCTACCGGGGTAGCTCCTACGAGCAGTACTTC

len: 19
j_gene: TRBJ2-1
abundance: -
d_gene: TRBD2
v_gene: TRBV7-9
CDR3aa: CASSLGGLAGASSYNEQFF
CDR3nt: TGTGCCAGCAGCTTAGGCGGACTAGCGGGGGCCAGCTCCTACAATGAGCAGTTCTTC

len: 14
j_gene: TRBJ2-5
abundance: -
d_gene: -
v_gene: TRBV7-2
CDR3aa: CASSLDSLRETQYF
CDR3nt: TGTGCCAGCAGCTTAGACAGCCTCCGGGAGACCCAGTACTTC

len: 15
j_gene: TRBJ1-5
abundance: -
d_gene: -
v_gene: TRBV10-3
CDR3aa: CAISEDRRGNQPQHF
CDR3nt: TGTGCCATCAGTGAGGACAGGAGGGGCAATCAGCCCCAGCATTTT

len: 19
j_gene: TRBJ1-2
abundance: -
d_gene: TRBD1
v_gene: TRBV7-9
CDR3aa: CASSSYVVRGRGHYYGYTF
CDR3nt: TGTGCCAGCAGCTCTTACGTCGTCAGGGGGCGCGGACACTACTATGGCTACACCTTC

len: 15
j_gene: TRBJ1-5
abundance: once
d_gene: -
v_gene: TRBV2
CDR3aa: CASSEYGNLNQPQHF
CDR3nt: TGTGCCAGCAGTGAATACGGGAACCTAAATCAGCCCCAGCATTTT

len: 11
j_gene: TRBJ2-7
abundance: -
d_gene: -
v_gene: TRBV7-8
CDR3aa: CASSKEDEQYF
CDR3nt: TGTGCCAGCAGTAAAGAGGACGAGCAGTACTTC

len: 17
j_gene: TRBJ1-1
abundance: once
d_gene: TRBD1
v_gene: TRBV7-9
CDR3aa: CASRSIQGVRSNTEAFF
CDR3nt: TGTGCCAGCAGGAGTATTCAGGGGGTAAGATCGAACACTGAAGCTTTCTTT

len: 17
j_gene: TRBJ2-5
abundance: -
d_gene: TRBD1
v_gene: TRBV27
CDR3aa: CASIEARTGGAGETQYF
CDR3nt: TGTGCCAGCATTGAGGCGCGGACAGGGGGCGCGGGAGAGACCCAGTACTTC

len: 17
j_gene: TRBJ1-2
abundance: few
d_gene: TRBD1
v_gene: TRBV7-9
CDR3aa: CASSSFRDRERSYGYTF
CDR3nt: TGTGCCAGCAGCTCCTTCCGGGACAGGGAAAGGAGTTATGGCTACACCTTC

len: 17
j_gene: TRBJ2-7
abundance: -
d_gene: TRBD1
v_gene: TRBV9
CDR3aa: CASSPHGAGGNSYEQYF
CDR3nt: TGTGCCAGCAGCCCTCACGGGGCAGGGGGTAATTCCTACGAGCAGTACTTC

len: 19
j_gene: TRBJ2-7
abundance: -
d_gene: TRBD2
v_gene: TRBV18
CDR3aa: CASSPPSGGGAVRLYEQYF
CDR3nt: TGTGCCAGCTCACCACCCTCGGGCGGGGGGGCGGTTCGCCTCTACGAGCAGTACTTC

len: 19
j_gene: TRBJ2-7
abundance: -
d_gene: TRBD1
v_gene: TRBV7-9
CDR3aa: CASSLAPGTGGLSSYEQYF
CDR3nt: TGTGCCAGCAGCTTAGCGCCCGGGACAGGGGGCCTTAGCTCCTACGAGCAGTACTTC

len: 16
j_gene: TRBJ2-3
abundance: once
d_gene: -
v_gene: TRBV27
CDR3aa: CASTLSRFPSTDTQYF
CDR3nt: TGTGCCAGCACCCTATCCCGATTCCCTAGCACAGATACGCAGTATTTT

len: 15
j_gene: TRBJ2-3
abundance: -
d_gene: -
v_gene: TRBV5-1
CDR3aa: CASRDGQPNTDTQYF
CDR3nt: TGCGCCAGCAGAGACGGACAGCCTAACACAGATACGCAGTATTTT

len: 15
j_gene: TRBJ2-2
abundance: -
d_gene: -
v_gene: TRBV19
CDR3aa: CASGLGPANTGELFF
CDR3nt: TGTGCCAGTGGCCTCGGACCCGCGAACACCGGGGAGCTGTTTTTT

len: 16
j_gene: TRBJ1-3
abundance: -
d_gene: -
v_gene: TRBV6-5
CDR3aa: CASSYSSVNSGNTIYF
CDR3nt: TGTGCCAGCAGTTACTCGTCCGTTAACTCTGGAAACACCATATATTTT

len: 16
j_gene: TRBJ1-2
abundance: -
d_gene: TRBD1
v_gene: TRBV27
CDR3aa: CASRGLGGGANYGYTF
CDR3nt: TGTGCCAGCAGGGGCCTTGGAGGGGGCGCAAACTATGGCTACACCTTC

len: 14
j_gene: TRBJ1-1
abundance: once
d_gene: -
v_gene: TRBV6-6
CDR3aa: CASSYSRASTEAFF
CDR3nt: TGTGCCAGCAGTTACTCGAGGGCGTCGACTGAAGCTTTCTTT

len: 16
j_gene: TRBJ2-7
abundance: -
d_gene: TRBD2
v_gene: TRBV7-2
CDR3aa: CASSSTAGLAGHEQYF
CDR3nt: TGTGCCAGCAGCTCTACGGCGGGACTAGCGGGCCACGAGCAGTACTTC

len: 14
j_gene: TRBJ1-2
abundance: -
d_gene: -
v_gene: TRBV9
CDR3aa: CASSVAGTHYGYTF
CDR3nt: TGTGCCAGCAGCGTGGCCGGCACCCACTATGGCTACACCTTC

len: 14
j_gene: TRBJ2-3
abundance: -
d_gene: -
v_gene: TRBV9
CDR3aa: CASSWGSSTDTQYF
CDR3nt: TGTGCCAGCAGTTGGGGTTCTAGCACAGATACGCAGTATTTT

len: 16
j_gene: TRBJ1-3
abundance: once
d_gene: -
v_gene: TRBV18
CDR3aa: CASSPPGGGEGNTIYF
CDR3nt: TGTGCCAGCTCACCCCCGGGAGGGGGAGAAGGAAACACCATATATTTT